Included here is one T cell receptor beta chain sequence, with context. What antigen it recognizes has not been identified. The sample holds no much larger clone one base away, and base qualities are not on file. The data stem from a study of cytomegalovirus exposure and HLA in healthy donors (dated by TCRdb to 2016 to 2017). For the wider study: In an earlier analysis of approximately 500 of the donors, under 300 Gb of sequence data and 120 million or so unique TCR beta sequences from 180 million or so T cells were reported. In an earlier analysis of roughly 540 of the donors, high-throughput TCR beta sequencing was used to judge whether each TCR beta V gene segment behaved as functional or pseudogenic. The study combined high-throughput TCR immunosequencing, statistical association of individual TCRs with disease status, and machine learning to predict cytomegalovirus infection status. Besides the first cohort of under 700 subjects, a separate validation cohort made up of over a hundred different subjects was used. Four or five DR-DQ haplotypes were handled as single units for association and clustering, since linkage in the cohort was strong. Alongside the repertoire data, information on donor age, sex, ethnicity and CMV serostatus was compiled. HLA typing covered class I and class II loci at four-digit resolution. The study aimed to test whether cataloging public T cell receptors could reveal signatures of past pathogen exposure. All discovery cohort repertoires had been generated using a single sequencing platform. The study profiled the T cell repertoires of some 610 subjects by immunosequencing and related them to cytomegalovirus serostatus. About 320 gigabases of sequencing data and roughly 90 million unique TCR sequences were included in an early release covering several hundred HLA-typed donors. Among about 390 genotyped donors of the cohort, an average of approximately 240,000 unique TCR beta nucleotide sequences were sequenced per donor, roughly a sixth of them non-productive. To study patterns of TCR occurrence, a later analysis re-analyzed previously published TCR beta repertoires from 550 to 800 donors and added high-resolution HLA genotyping. Among the roughly 370 genotyped donors, about 85% belonged to the genetic ancestry cluster associated with self-reported Caucasian donors. The number of donors typed differed by locus, with roughly 620-640 for A, B, C, DRB1 and DQB1, around 560 for DQA1, 600 to 610 for DPA1, and over 400 for DPB1. In the later analysis, no new phenotypic data were used to find candidate immune exposures; instead, reliance was placed on TCR beta sequences and their occurrence across donors. Genome-wide SNP genotypes for about three fifths of the roughly 700 donors were used in a later genetic analysis, which treated that subset as a discovery cohort.

According to the germline V gene (reference sequence), CDR1 reads LNHNV and CDR2 reads YYDKDF. V is pruned by 6 bases and J by 7 bases, leaving 4 bases of the junction without a gene match. The CDR3 starts with the cysteine, ends with the phenylalanine, and has 14 residues. CDR3 DNA only is kept here, 42 bases in frame from base 1. The library was prepared using the immunoSEQ multiplex PCR assay. A mixture of 60 forward primers for TCR Vbeta segments and 13 reverse primers for TCR Jbeta segments was used in the multiplex PCR. A multiplex PCR assay on genomic DNA amplified the CDR3 region of rearranged TCR beta genes. On the Illumina HiSeq System, the amplified TCR beta libraries were sequenced as 87-base-pair reads. Processing in the source paper ran as follows. A later analysis tallied tens of millions of unique TCR beta chains across the 666 repertoires, and about 12 million of those chains were shared by two or more donors. Raw reads were error-corrected and collapsed into unique sequences by a nearest-neighbor algorithm in which closely related sequences were merged to remove PCR and sequencing errors. To assign V, D and J gene segments, CDR3 sequences were aligned to IMGT reference sequences. For a sequence to be retained, a match of at least six nucleotides to both a V gene segment and a J gene segment was required. Rearrangements were called productive when the CDR3 lacked stop codons and stayed in frame with V and J; all others were non-productive. CDR3 was defined according to IMGT convention as the region running from the second conserved V-encoded cysteine to the conserved J-encoded phenylalanine. Sequences without an unambiguous match to a single V gene segment were excluded from the earlier analysis of a few hundred of the donors. In an earlier analysis of approximately 500 of the donors, a V segment was called functional when productive rearrangements were above 56.7%, and segregating when the standard deviation between donors exceeded 5%. To diagnose cytomegalovirus status from the catalog of TCR beta chain sequences, a statistical classification framework was built. V and J gene assignment, in a later analysis, came from comparing TCR nucleotide sequences with IMGT/GENE-DB human TR gene sequences. In a later analysis, CDR3 sequences and most-parsimonious VDJ recombination scenarios were assigned using the TCRdist pipeline. In a later analysis, each TCR beta chain was defined by its CDR3 amino acid sequence together with its V-gene family, and reads without a unique V-gene family were excluded. A later analysis removed over 500 highly shared, low-generation-probability nucleotide sequences to deal with suspected cross-contamination and a sequencing artifact. A later analysis calculated a clonal expansion index for each public chain from normalized within-repertoire ranks of inferred template counts. Generation probabilities in a later analysis came from a VDJ recombination model fitted to out-of-frame rearrangements, and those results were checked against IGoR. Hypergeometric tests were used in a later analysis to score TCR-TCR, TCR-HLA and TCR-CMV co-occurrence, with a repertoire-size bias correction applied to the TCR pairs. In a later analysis, false discovery rates were estimated by permuting HLA or CMV assignments 20 times. A later analysis grouped co-occurring TCRs with DBSCAN, adding TCRdist sequence similarity when clustering within HLA-allele-positive subsets. Repertoires with fewer than 30,000 or more than 120,000 public chains were left out of co-occurrence clustering, as were a handful of repertoires with anomalous nucleotide sharing. TCRdb's version of the immuneACCESS table is confined to in-frame rearrangements and falls short of the full clone set. An unresolved V gene accounts for under half of the shortfall where checked; the remainder is of unknown origin. The D gene and trimming were derived from the DNA, and the V and J assignments and clone size from that table. The sample table holds 150,000 to 200,000 clones, of which approximately 75% were seen once. The ten largest make up roughly 2% of the sample.

Results the study describes overall, beyond this receptor: This cohort had only TCR beta chains sequenced, and the lack of alpha or paired-chain data limited which features could be detected. About 17 rarely observed V segments, including chromosome 9 orphons, were excluded from the earlier analysis of a few hundred of the donors because counts were too low. In a later analysis, TCR association rates were found to vary across HLA loci, with the most associated TCRs seen for DRB1 alleles and the fewest for HLA-C alleles. A further reported finding was that TCR beta sequences accurately predicted the HLA-A and HLA-B alleles for most subjects in the first cohort. The 87-base-pair reads could not distinguish some IMGT-functional V segments, including TRBV6-2 and TRBV6-3, so those segments were excluded. In vitro tests confirmed that a few of the cytomegalovirus-associated TCR beta chains recognize cytomegalovirus antigens. Because HLA typing was missing for some donors at each locus, association tests included only the typed subset. A later analysis associated about 18,000 TCR beta sequences with specific HLA alleles at a false discovery rate of 0.05. In the study, approximately 150 TCR beta chains were listed as associated with cytomegalovirus. According to a later analysis, parvovirus B19, influenza, CMV and Epstein-Barr virus appeared linked to several top co-occurrence clusters. The presence/absence analyses assumed that sequencing depth was roughly uniform across donors, and that assumption may not be true. When HLA alleles, especially DR and DQ, strongly co-occurred, attributing TCR associations to individual alleles was difficult. For the cohort, immune exposure information was limited to CMV serostatus. Across donors, most TCR sequences were observed very rarely, whereas some public TCRs were present in many individuals. An earlier analysis of around 600 of the donors showed that most TCR beta V segments appeared in productive rearrangements either about 90% or about 30% of the time, which broadly matched IMGT annotations. Compared with equally common non-associated chains, HLA-associated TCR beta chains in a later analysis were more clonally expanded and had lower generation probabilities. Most CMV-associated TCR beta chains appeared to be HLA-restricted in a later analysis, and the HLA associations seemed to be driven largely by CMV exposure. Linkage disequilibrium might explain the correlated functional status among segregating V segments, but an unknown experimental factor could not be excluded. A cluster of highly shared sequence variants was judged likely to be a technical artifact of the sequencing pipeline. V-gene and J-gene trimming of TCR beta chains was associated with a missense DCLRE1C variant in a later genetic analysis, and the association was replicated in an independent cohort. The authors suggested that the approach could potentially be extended to other disease states and immunological phenotypes. In both the original and validation cohorts, the classifier was reported to diagnose cytomegalovirus status with high specificity and sensitivity. According to a later genetic analysis, donors in an Asian-associated ancestry cluster had fewer N-insertions in productive TCRs than the roughly 670-donor mean.

The cohort consisted of 600 or so healthy bone marrow donors. Cohort members were all nominally healthy when sampled, although unrecorded immune exposures were likely present. The donor was CMV seropositive and was included in the group of approximately 300 seropositive cohort members. Each donor provided a peripheral blood sample, and peripheral blood mononuclear cells were used for TCR beta sequencing. The Qiagen DNeasy Blood Extraction Kit was used to extract genomic DNA from the blood cell samples. Recombination connected TRBV15 to TRBJ1-6; 9 of the junction bases match TRBD1. Sequencing used PBMCs. The receptor comes from a man between 45 and 60 years old in good health and CMV-seropositive. The CDR3 here reads CATRSDRGNSPLHF. The DNA sequence reads TGTGCCACCAGATCGGACAGGGGCAATTCACCCCTCCACTTT. Joined to the reference TRBV15 and TRBJ1-6 proteins, this CDR3 gives the full variable domain: DAMVIQNPRYQVTQFGKPVTLSCSQTLNHNVMYWYQQKSSQAPKLLFHYYDKDFNNEADTPDNFQSRRPNTSFCFLDIRSPGLGDTAMYLCATRSDRGNSPLHFGNGTRLTVT.